This T cell receptor beta chain is from a study of T cell responses to AZD1222 COVID-19 vaccine. General study findings and limits: Clonal diversity may have been underestimated in mostly white British donors. Regions left unmutated in variants are reportedly the target of nearly half of spike-specific TCRs. Recipients of two AZD1222 doses showed rising Spike-specific TCR breadth and depth.

The CDR3 length is 15 residues. Germline V gene sequence: CDR1 SGHTA, CDR2 FQGNSA. With 5 bases removed from V and 1 base from J, the gap between germline ends came to 14 bases. Comments on this clone: The antigen is not known.

Libraries were prepared by immunoSEQ multiplex PCR; TCRdb keeps only in-frame clonotypes and omits some of them. The table shows some 99,000 clones, with roughly 88% occurring only once. This TCR derives from an adult in good health. The sample in question was peripheral blood, obtained on day 0 of AZD1222 vaccination. This chain connects TRBV7-2 to TRBJ2-5, with D possibly matching TRBD1 (6 bases). The DNA of the CDR3 is TGTGCCAGCAGCCAAGTTGGGGGCTTCCAAGAGACCCAGTACTTC. Amino acids: CASSQVGGFQETQYF.